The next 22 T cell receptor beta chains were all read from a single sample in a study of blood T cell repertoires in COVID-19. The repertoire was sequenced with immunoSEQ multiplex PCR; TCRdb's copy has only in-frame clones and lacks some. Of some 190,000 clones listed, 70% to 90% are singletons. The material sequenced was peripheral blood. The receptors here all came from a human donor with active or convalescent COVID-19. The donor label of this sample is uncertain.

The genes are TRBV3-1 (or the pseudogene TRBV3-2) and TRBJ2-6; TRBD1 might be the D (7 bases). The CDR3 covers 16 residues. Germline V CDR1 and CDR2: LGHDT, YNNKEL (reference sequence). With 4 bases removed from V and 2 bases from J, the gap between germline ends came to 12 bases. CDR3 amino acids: CASSRRRGPGANVLTF. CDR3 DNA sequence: TGTGCCAGCAGCCGCAGGAGGGGGCCTGGGGCCAACGTCCTGACTTTC.

In nucleotides, the CDR3 is TGTGCCAGTACCAACAGGGGGCGCGGCTATGGCTACACCTTC. Translation gives CASTNRGRGYGYTF. This chain uses TRBV19 with TRBJ1-2; TRBD1 matches at 9 bases. Trimming removed 7 bases from V and 4 bases from J; junction bases left unmatched: 7. Germline values: CDR1 LNHDA, CDR2 SQIVND (reference sequence). This CDR3 has 14 residues.

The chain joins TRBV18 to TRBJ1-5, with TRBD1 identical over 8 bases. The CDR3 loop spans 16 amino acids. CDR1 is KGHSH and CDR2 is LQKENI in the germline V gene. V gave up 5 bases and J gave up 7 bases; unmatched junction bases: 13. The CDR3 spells CASSAMPGTGGQPQHF. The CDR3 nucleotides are TGTGCCAGCTCAGCCATGCCCGGGACAGGTGGGCAGCCCCAGCATTTT.

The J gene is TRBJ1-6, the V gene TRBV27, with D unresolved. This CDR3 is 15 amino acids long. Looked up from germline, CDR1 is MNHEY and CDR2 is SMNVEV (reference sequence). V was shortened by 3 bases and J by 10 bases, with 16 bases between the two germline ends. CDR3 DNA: TGTGCCAGCAGTTTTGTATCGGGAGGCGGATCACCCCTCCACTTT. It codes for CASSFVSGGGSPLHF.

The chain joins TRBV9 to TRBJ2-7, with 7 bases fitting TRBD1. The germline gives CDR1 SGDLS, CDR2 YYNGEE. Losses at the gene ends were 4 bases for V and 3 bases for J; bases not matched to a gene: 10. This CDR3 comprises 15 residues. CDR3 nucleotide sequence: TGTGCCAGCAGCCCATCCGGACAGGAGGTCTACGAGCAGTACTTC. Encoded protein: CASSPSGQEVYEQYF. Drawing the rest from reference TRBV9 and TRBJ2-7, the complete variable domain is DSGVTQTPKHLITATGQRVTLRCSPRSGDLSVYWYQQSLDQGLQFLIQYYNGEERAKGNILERFSAQQFPDLHSELNLSSLELGDSALYFCASSPSGQEVYEQYFGPGTRLTVT.

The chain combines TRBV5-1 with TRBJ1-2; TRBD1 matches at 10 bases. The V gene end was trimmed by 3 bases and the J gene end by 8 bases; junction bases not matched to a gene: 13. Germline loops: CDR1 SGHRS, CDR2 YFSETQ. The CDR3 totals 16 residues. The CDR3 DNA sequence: TGCGCCAGCAGCTCCTCCGGGACAGGGGCTATGTACGGCTACACCTTC. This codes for CASSSSGTGAMYGYTF.

The CDR3 DNA reads as TGTGCCAGCAGCCAAAGGGGTGGGTCTGAAGCTTTCTTT. Protein product: CASSQRGGSEAFF. V gene TRBV7-2 combines with J gene TRBJ1-1; tentatively, D is TRBD1 (5 bases). Per germline, CDR1 SGHTA and CDR2 FQGNSA. The CDR3 runs 13 residues. Trimming removed 5 bases at V and 6 bases at J, with 13 bases between.

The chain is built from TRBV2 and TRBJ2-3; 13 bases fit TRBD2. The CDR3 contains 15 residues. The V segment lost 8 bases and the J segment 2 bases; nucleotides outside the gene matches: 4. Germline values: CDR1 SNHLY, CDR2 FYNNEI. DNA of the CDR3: TGTGCCAGCGGCGGACTAGCGGGAGTCACAGATACGCAGTATTTT. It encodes CASGGLAGVTDTQYF.

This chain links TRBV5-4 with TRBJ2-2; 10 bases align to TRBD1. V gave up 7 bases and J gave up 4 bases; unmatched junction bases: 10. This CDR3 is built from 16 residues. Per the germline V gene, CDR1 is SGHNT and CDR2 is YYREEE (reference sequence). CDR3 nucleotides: TGTGCCAGCTTAAGGTCCGGGACAGGGGTCACCGGGGAGCTGTTTTTT. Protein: CASLRSGTGVTGELFF.

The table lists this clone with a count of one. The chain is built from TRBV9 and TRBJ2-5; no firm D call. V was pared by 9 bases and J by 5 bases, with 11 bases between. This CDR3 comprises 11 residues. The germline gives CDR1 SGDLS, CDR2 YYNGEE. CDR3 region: CAIPLYETQYF. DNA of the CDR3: TGTGCCATCCCCCTTTATGAGACCCAGTACTTC.

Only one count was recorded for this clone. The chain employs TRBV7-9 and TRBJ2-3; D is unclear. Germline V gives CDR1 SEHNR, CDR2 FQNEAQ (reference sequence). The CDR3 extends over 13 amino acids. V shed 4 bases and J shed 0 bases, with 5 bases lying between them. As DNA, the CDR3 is TGTGCCAGCAGCTCTTCTAGCACAGATACGCAGTATTTT. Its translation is CASSSSSTDTQYF.

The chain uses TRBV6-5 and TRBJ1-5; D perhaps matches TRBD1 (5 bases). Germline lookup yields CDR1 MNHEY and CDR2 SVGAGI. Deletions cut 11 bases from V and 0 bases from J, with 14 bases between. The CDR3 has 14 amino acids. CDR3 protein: CALGTRNSNQPQHF. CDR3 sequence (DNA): TGTGCCCTGGGGACTCGGAATAGCAATCAGCCCCAGCATTTT.

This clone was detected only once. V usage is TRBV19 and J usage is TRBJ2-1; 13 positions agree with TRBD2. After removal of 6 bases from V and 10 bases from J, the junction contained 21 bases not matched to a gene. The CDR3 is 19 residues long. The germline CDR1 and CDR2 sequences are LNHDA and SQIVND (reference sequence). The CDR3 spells CASRKTGVDGLAGVWEQFF. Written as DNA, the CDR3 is TGTGCCAGTAGGAAGACAGGGGTTGACGGACTAGCGGGAGTGTGGGAGCAGTTCTTC.

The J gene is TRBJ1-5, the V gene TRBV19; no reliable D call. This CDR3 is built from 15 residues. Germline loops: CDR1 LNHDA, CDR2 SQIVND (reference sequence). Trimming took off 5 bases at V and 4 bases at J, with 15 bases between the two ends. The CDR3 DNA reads TGTGCCAGTAGTTTCCCGCTGGGGAGGAATCAGCCCCAGCATTTT. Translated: CASSFPLGRNQPQHF.

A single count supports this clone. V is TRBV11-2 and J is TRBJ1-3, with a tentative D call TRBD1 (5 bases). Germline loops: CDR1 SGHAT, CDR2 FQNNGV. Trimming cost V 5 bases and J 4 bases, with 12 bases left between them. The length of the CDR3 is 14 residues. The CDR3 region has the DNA TGTGCCAGCAGCCGGACATTTCCCGGAAACACCATATATTTT. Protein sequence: CASSRTFPGNTIYF.

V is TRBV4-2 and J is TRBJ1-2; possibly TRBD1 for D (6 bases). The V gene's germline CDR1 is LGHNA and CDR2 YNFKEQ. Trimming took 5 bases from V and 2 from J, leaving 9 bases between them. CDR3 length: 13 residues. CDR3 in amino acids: CASSSGQNYGYTF. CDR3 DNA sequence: TGTGCCAGCAGCTCAGGACAGAACTATGGCTACACCTTC.

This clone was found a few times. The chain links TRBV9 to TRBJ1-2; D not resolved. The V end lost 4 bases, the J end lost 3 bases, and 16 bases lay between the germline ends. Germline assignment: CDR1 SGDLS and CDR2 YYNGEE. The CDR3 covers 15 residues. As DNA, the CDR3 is TGTGCCAGCAGCCCTGGACTTATCGGGTACTATGGCTACACCTTC. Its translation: CASSPGLIGYYGYTF.

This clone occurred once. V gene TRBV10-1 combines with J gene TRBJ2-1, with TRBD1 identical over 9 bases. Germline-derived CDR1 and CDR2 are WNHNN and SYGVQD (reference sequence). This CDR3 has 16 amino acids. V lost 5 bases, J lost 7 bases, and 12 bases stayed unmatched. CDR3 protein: CASSHEGTGLKNEQFF. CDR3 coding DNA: TGCGCCAGCAGTCATGAGGGGACAGGGCTTAAAAATGAGCAGTTCTTC.

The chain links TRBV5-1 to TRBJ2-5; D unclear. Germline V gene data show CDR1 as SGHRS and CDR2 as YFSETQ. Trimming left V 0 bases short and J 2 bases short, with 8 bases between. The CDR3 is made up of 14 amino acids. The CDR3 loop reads CASSLERMQETQYF. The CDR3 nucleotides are TGCGCCAGCAGCTTGGAGAGGATGCAAGAGACCCAGTACTTC.

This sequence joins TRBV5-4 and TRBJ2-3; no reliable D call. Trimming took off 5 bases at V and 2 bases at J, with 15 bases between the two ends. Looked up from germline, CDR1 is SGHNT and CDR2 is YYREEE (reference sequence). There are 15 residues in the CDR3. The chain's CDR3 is CASSLLEPPTDTQYF. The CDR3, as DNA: TGTGCCAGCAGTCTGCTCGAGCCACCCACAGATACGCAGTATTTT.

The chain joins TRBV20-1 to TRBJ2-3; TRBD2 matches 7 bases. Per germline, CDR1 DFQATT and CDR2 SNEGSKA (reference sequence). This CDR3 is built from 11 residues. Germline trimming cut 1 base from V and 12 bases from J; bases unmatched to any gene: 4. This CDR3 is CSARVSGHQYF. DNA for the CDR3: TGCAGTGCTAGAGTTAGCGGGCATCAGTATTTT.

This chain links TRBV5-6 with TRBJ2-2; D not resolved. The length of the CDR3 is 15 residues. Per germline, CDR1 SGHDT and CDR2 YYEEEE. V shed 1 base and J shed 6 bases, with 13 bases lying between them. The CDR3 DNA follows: TGTGCCAGCAGCTTGTCACCGGTGAAGCCCGGGGAGCTGTTTTTT. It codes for CASSLSPVKPGELFF.